This T cell receptor (beta chain) was recovered during a study of PD-1 blockade in classical Hodgkin lymphoma. Time point given: newly diagnosed, previously untreated cHL patient sample. PBMCs representing newly diagnosed, untreated classical Hodgkin lymphoma functioned as the comparison. Trimming took 5 bases from V and 5 from J, leaving 22 bases between them. The CDR3 contains 16 residues. The germline V gene has CDR1 SGHNT and CDR2 YYREEE (reference sequence). Clones were read by immunoSEQ multiplex PCR, and TCRdb kept only the in-frame ones, dropping some. The table lists some 28,000 clones, roughly 90% of them singletons. This clone has a single count. Its target is unknown. Study results and limitations: Newly diagnosed patients were said to have less baseline TCR diversity than healthy donors did. Repertoire differences lack defined causes, possibly disease activity or prior therapy.

This receptor was obtained from a human donor with classical Hodgkin lymphoma. The V and J genes are TRBV5-4 and TRBJ2-5, with a tentative D call TRBD1 (6 bases). Sequenced input: peripheral blood mononuclear cells (PBMCs). The CDR3 is CASRPSQGRSEETQYF. Here the CDR3 DNA reads TGTGCCAGCAGGCCATCGCAGGGGCGCTCGGAGGAGACCCAGTACTTC.